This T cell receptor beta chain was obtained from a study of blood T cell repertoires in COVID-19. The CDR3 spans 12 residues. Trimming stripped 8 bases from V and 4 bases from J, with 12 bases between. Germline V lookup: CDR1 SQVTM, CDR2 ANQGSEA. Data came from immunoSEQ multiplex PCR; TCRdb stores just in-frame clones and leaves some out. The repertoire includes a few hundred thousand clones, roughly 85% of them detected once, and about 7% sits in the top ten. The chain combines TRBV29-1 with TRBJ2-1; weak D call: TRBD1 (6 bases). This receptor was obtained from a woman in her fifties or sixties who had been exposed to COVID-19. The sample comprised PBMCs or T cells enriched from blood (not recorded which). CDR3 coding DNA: TGCAGCTCGTGGACAGATTACAATGAGCAGTTCTTC. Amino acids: CSSWTDYNEQFF.